What follows are 2 T cell receptor beta chains derived from one specimen sequenced in a study of T cells generated in artificial thymic organoids. Separate semi-nested PCRs amplified TCRalpha and TCRbeta libraries using constant-region reverse primers in TRAC or TRBC. Each CDR3 protein is one row after TCRdb ran MiXCR on the 5' RACE reads. The data hold thousands of distinct CDR3 sequences, with around 18% observed a single time. Sequenced sample: naive CD8+ T cells from the thymus. Subset given: CD3+TCRalphabeta+CD8SP T cells; for blood, CD45RO-CCR7+ naive CD8+ T cells. Receptors were obtained from a human donor who gave cord blood stem cells for thymic organoid culture, a cardiac surgery patient who gave postnatal thymus, or a blood donor (not recorded which).

This clonotype is categorized as medium-sized. The genes are TRBV20-1 and TRBJ2-7; D is uncertain. Germline lookup yields CDR1 DFQATT and CDR2 SNEGSKA (reference sequence). The ends were cut back, 4 bases at V and 5 bases at J, with 9 bases in the middle. CDR3 size: 11 residues. CDR3 DNA sequence: TGCAGTGCTATCCCAATTCACGAGCAGTACTTC. This gives the protein CSAIPIHEQYF.

This clonotype is labeled as medium-sized. The rearrangement joins TRBV7-9 to TRBJ2-1, with D possibly TRBD2 on 5 matching bases. Trimming took 5 bases from V and 9 from J, leaving 14 bases between them. Germline V gene data show CDR1 as SEHNR and CDR2 as FQNEAQ (reference sequence). There are 13 residues in the CDR3. This chain's CDR3 is CASSAYRGPEQFF. CDR3 sequence (DNA): TGTGCCAGCAGCGCCTACCGGGGTCCTGAGCAGTTCTTC.